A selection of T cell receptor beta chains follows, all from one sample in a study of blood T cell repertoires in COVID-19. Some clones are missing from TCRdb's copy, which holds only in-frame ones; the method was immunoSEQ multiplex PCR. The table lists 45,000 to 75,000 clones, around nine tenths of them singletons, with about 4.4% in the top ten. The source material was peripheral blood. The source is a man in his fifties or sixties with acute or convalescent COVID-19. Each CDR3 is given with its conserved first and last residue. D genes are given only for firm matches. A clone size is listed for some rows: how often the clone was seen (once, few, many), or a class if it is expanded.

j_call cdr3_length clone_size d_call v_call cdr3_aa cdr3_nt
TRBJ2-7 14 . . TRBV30 CAWNRDSYYSEQYF TGTGCCTGGAACCGGGACTCATACTATTCCGAGCAGTACTTC
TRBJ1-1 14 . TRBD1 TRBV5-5 CASSSGQSNTEAFF TGTGCCAGCAGCTCGGGACAGTCGAACACTGAAGCTTTCTTT
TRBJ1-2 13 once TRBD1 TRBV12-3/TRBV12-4 CASSPGQGDGYTF TGTGCCAGCAGCCCCGGACAGGGGGACGGCTACACCTTC
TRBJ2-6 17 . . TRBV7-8 CASSSGGGRTGANVLTF TGTGCCAGCAGCTCTGGGGGTGGGAGGACTGGGGCCAACGTCCTGACTTTC
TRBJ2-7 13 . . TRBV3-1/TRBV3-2 CASSQWDISEQYF TGTGCCAGCAGCCAATGGGACATTTCCGAGCAGTACTTC
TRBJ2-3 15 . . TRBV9 CASSVGGSDADTQYF TGTGCCAGCAGCGTAGGAGGGAGCGACGCAGATACGCAGTATTTT
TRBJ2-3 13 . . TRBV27 CASSPRYTDTQYF TGTGCCAGCAGTCCCCGGTACACAGATACGCAGTATTTT
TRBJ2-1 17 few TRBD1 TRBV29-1 CSAAAPGQGAFYNEQFF TGCAGCGCCGCAGCCCCTGGACAGGGGGCTTTCTACAATGAGCAGTTCTTC
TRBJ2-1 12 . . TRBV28 CASATPPNEQFF TGTGCCAGCGCGACTCCCCCCAATGAGCAGTTCTTC
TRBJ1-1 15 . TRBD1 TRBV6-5 CASRVQRQGNTEAFF TGTGCCAGCAGGGTGCAAAGACAGGGGAACACTGAAGCTTTCTTT
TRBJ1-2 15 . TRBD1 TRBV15 CATSRRQGWDGGYTF TGTGCCACCAGCAGAAGACAGGGGTGGGATGGAGGCTACACCTTC
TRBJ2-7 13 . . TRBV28 CASSPGVPYEQYF TGTGCCAGCAGTCCAGGTGTACCCTACGAGCAGTACTTC
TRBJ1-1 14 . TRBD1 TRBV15 CATSRGIQGTEAFF TGTGCCACCAGCAGAGGTATACAGGGGACTGAAGCTTTCTTT
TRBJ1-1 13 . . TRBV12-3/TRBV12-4 CASSFTGRTEAFF TGTGCCAGCAGTTTTACCGGGAGGACTGAAGCTTTCTTT
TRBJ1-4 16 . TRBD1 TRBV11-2 CASSPRGLGGNEKLFF TGTGCCAGCAGCCCCAGGGGGCTTGGGGGTAATGAAAAACTGTTTTTT
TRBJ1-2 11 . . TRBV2 CASRGGEGYTF TGTGCCAGCAGAGGCGGCGAGGGCTACACCTTC
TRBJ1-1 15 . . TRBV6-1 CASSESVSLNTEAFF TGTGCCAGCAGTGAATCGGTCTCCTTGAACACTGAAGCTTTCTTT
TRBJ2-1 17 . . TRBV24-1 CATSDSLGGGRNNEQFF TGTGCCACCAGTGATTCCCTAGGAGGCGGACGAAACAATGAGCAGTTCTTC
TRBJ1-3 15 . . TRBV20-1 CSASNPEYSGNTIYF TGCAGTGCTAGTAACCCGGAGTACTCTGGAAACACCATATATTTT
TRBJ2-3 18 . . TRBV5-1 CASSLAGRQVEGIDTQYF TGCGCCAGCAGCTTGGCCGGCAGACAAGTCGAGGGAATAGATACGCAGTATTTT
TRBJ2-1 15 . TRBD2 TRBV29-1 CSARGLAGGPSEQFF TGCAGCGCCAGGGGACTAGCGGGAGGGCCTAGTGAGCAGTTCTTC
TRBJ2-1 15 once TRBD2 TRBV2 CASSEASGPYNEQFF TGTGCCAGCAGTGAAGCTAGCGGGCCTTACAATGAGCAGTTCTTC
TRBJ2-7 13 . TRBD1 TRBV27 CASTPRTGYEQYF TGTGCCAGCACCCCAAGGACAGGGTACGAGCAGTACTTC
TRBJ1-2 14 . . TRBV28 CASSSGGQPDGYTF TGTGCCAGCAGTTCCGGAGGACAGCCGGATGGCTACACCTTC
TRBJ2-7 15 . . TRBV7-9 CASSTQGSSSYEQYF TGTGCCAGCAGCACACAGGGCTCAAGCTCCTACGAGCAGTACTTC
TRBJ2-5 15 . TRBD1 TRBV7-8 CASSTYRGQGETQYF TGTGCCAGCAGCACCTACAGGGGGCAGGGAGAGACCCAGTACTTC